The 17 T cell receptor beta chains below were found in one sample sequenced in a study of T cell responses to AZD1222 COVID-19 vaccine. Some clones are missing from TCRdb's copy, which holds only in-frame ones; the method was immunoSEQ multiplex PCR. The sample shows about 150,000 clones, around 90% of them seen only once. The sequencing here drew on peripheral blood, taken on day 0 of AZD1222 vaccination. All receptors come from an adult in good health.

The chain combines TRBV29-1 with TRBJ1-2; the D is unclear. This CDR3 contains 11 residues. V was pared by 2 bases and J by 8 bases, with 9 bases between. Per germline, CDR1 SQVTM and CDR2 ANQGSEA. The CDR3 is CSVERDNGYTF. The CDR3 DNA sequence: TGCAGCGTTGAACGTGATAACGGCTACACCTTC.

The rearrangement joins TRBV6-2 or TRBV6-3 to TRBJ1-1; D perhaps matches TRBD1 (5 bases). Trimming shortened V by 5 bases and J by 1 base, and 11 bases separated the two germline ends. The length of the CDR3 is 14 residues. Per germline, CDR1 MNHEY and CDR2 SVGEGT. The CDR3 protein is CASSTRDGNTEAFF. CDR3 in DNA: TGTGCCAGCAGTACGCGGGACGGGAACACTGAAGCTTTCTTT.

The chain employs TRBV6-2 or TRBV6-3 and TRBJ1-2, with TRBD1 matching over 7 bases. The CDR3 is 17 residues long. The germline V gene encodes CDR1 MNHEY and CDR2 SVGEGT. The V gene end was trimmed by 2 bases and the J gene end by 0 bases; junction bases not matched to a gene: 9. CDR3 residues: CASSYALGQPTNYGYTF. DNA of the CDR3: TGTGCCAGCAGTTACGCACTGGGACAGCCGACTAACTATGGCTACACCTTC.

The chain combines TRBV5-1 with TRBJ2-7; a weak D match, TRBD1 (5 bases). CDR3 length: 12 residues. Trimming stripped 4 bases from V and 4 bases from J, with 9 bases between. In germline, CDR1 is SGHRS, CDR2 YFSETQ. CDR3 region: CASSPTDYEQYF. CDR3 in DNA: TGCGCCAGCAGCCCGACAGATTACGAGCAGTACTTC.

The chain joins TRBV5-4 to TRBJ2-1; TRBD2 matches 11 bases. CDR1 is SGHNT, CDR2 YYREEE, per germline (reference sequence). V lost 3 bases, J lost 5 bases, and 1 base stayed unmatched. The CDR3 runs to 14 residues. The CDR3 protein is CASSSTSGDNEQFF. The CDR3 bases are TGTGCCAGCAGCTCGACTAGCGGGGACAATGAGCAGTTCTTC.

This chain links TRBV18 with TRBJ1-2; possibly TRBD1 for D (5 bases). The CDR3 consists of 14 residues. Trimming stripped 0 bases from V and 7 bases from J, with 12 bases between. Per the germline V gene, CDR1 is KGHSH and CDR2 is LQKENI. The CDR3 sequence: CASSPPGGLGGYTF. CDR3 nucleotide sequence: TGTGCCAGCTCACCACCGGGGGGTCTCGGTGGCTACACCTTC. Complete variable domain (other parts from reference TRBV18 and TRBJ1-2): NAGVMQNPRHLVRRRGQEARLRCSPMKGHSHVYWYRQLPEEGLKFMVYLQKENIIDESGMPKERFSAEFPKEGPSILRIQQVVRGDSAAYFCASSPPGGLGGYTFGSGTRLTVV.

This clone was recorded only once. V gene TRBV7-3 combines with J gene TRBJ1-1, with D possibly matching TRBD1 (6 bases). Trimming removed 0 bases at V and 3 bases at J, with 8 bases between. CDR1 and CDR2 (germline): SGHTA, FQGTGA. CDR3 length equals 14 residues. The CDR3 protein is CASSLTGGHTEAFF. As DNA, the CDR3 is TGTGCCAGCAGCTTAACGGGGGGGCACACTGAAGCTTTCTTT. Filled out from reference TRBV7-3 and TRBJ1-1, the complete variable domain reads GAGVSQTPSNKVTEKGKYVELRCDPISGHTALYWYRQSLGQGPEFLIYFQGTGAADDSGLPNDRFFAVRPEGSVSTLKIQRTERGDSAVYLCASSLTGGHTEAFFGQGTRLTVV.

This chain connects TRBV4-1 to TRBJ1-6; no definite D call. Trimming took 0 bases from V and 6 from J, leaving 3 bases between them. CDR1 and CDR2 (germline): MGHRA, YSYEKL. CDR3 length: 13 residues. This chain's CDR3 is CASSQEGNSPLHF. DNA for the CDR3: TGCGCCAGCAGCCAAGAGGGTAATTCACCCCTCCACTTT.

The chain employs TRBV6-5 and TRBJ2-6; the D gene is possibly TRBD2 (6 bases). This CDR3 contains 13 residues. Germline V lookup: CDR1 MNHEY, CDR2 SVGAGI. The germline V and J ends were trimmed by 6 bases and 4 bases, with 7 bases remaining between them. The CDR3: CASSGSGANVLTF. The CDR3 nucleotides are TGTGCCAGCAGCGGGAGCGGGGCCAACGTCCTGACTTTC.

V is TRBV5-6 and J is TRBJ2-2; a possible D gene is TRBD2 (6 bases). V lost 6 bases and J lost 7, with 19 bases in between. Germline values: CDR1 SGHDT, CDR2 YYEEEE. CDR3 length: 15 amino acids. The CDR3 spells CASTRRRENLGELFF. In DNA form, the CDR3 reads TGTGCCAGCACCCGCCGCCGGGAGAACCTCGGGGAGCTGTTTTTT. Full variable domain (rest looked up from reference TRBV5-6 and TRBJ2-2): DAGVTQSPTHLIKTRGQQVTLRCSPKSGHDTVSWYQQALGQGPQFIFQYYEEEERQRGNFPDRFSGHQFPNYSSELNVNALLLGDSALYLCASTRRRENLGELFFGEGSRLTVL.

V usage is TRBV15 and J usage is TRBJ2-3, with D possibly being TRBD1 or TRBD2 (5 bases each). Germline-derived CDR1 and CDR2 are LNHNV and YYDKDF (reference sequence). Trimming pared 6 bases from V and 10 bases from J, leaving 26 bases between. CDR3 length: 16 residues. CDR3 DNA: TGTGCCACCAGTACGCCCGGGACCGGTAGAGTAGAAGCGCAGTATTTT. Its translation: CATSTPGTGRVEAQYF.

This chain links TRBV7-2 with TRBJ2-7; D ambiguous. CDR3 length: 14 amino acids. Germline loops: CDR1 SGHTA, CDR2 FQGNSA. Trimming removed 3 bases at V and 3 bases at J, with 12 bases between. CDR3 amino acids: CASSFHVGNYEQYF. The DNA of the CDR3 is TGTGCCAGCAGCTTTCATGTGGGGAACTACGAGCAGTACTTC.

This clone was recorded only once. The chain is built from TRBV20-1 and TRBJ1-1; D ambiguous. Trimming cost V 7 bases and J 1 base, with 7 bases left between them. Per germline, CDR1 DFQATT and CDR2 SNEGSKA (reference sequence). The CDR3 runs 11 residues. This CDR3 reads CSGQENTEAFF. CDR3 DNA: TGCAGTGGTCAGGAGAACACTGAAGCTTTCTTT.

This chain uses TRBV18 with TRBJ1-1; no firm D call. The CDR3 is made up of 15 amino acids. With 2 bases removed from V and 5 bases from J, the gap between germline ends came to 15 bases. Per the germline V gene, CDR1 is KGHSH and CDR2 is LQKENI. The CDR3 sequence is CASSPLREATTEAFF. The CDR3 nucleotides read TGTGCCAGCTCACCATTAAGAGAGGCTACTACTGAAGCTTTCTTT.

The chain combines TRBV24-1 with TRBJ2-7, with D perhaps TRBD2 (6 bases). This CDR3 has 14 amino acids. V lost 3 bases and J lost 2, with 10 bases in between. The V gene's germline CDR1 is KGHDR and CDR2 SFDVKD. The CDR3 spells CATSDGTVTYEQYF. The CDR3 coding sequence is TGTGCCACCAGTGATGGGACTGTCACCTACGAGCAGTACTTC.

This chain uses TRBV30 with TRBJ1-6; D not resolved. Trimming removed 0 bases at V and 9 bases at J, with 18 bases between. Germline CDR1 reads GTSNPN; CDR2 reads SVGIG (reference sequence). The CDR3 has 16 amino acids. The CDR3 here is CAWSVLISPILSPLHF. The DNA of the CDR3 is TGTGCCTGGAGTGTACTGATATCCCCAATACTTTCACCCCTCCACTTT.

The chain uses TRBV21-1 and TRBJ2-1; TRBD2, the table's D call, lacks a check against the DNA. TRBV21-1 is assigned pseudogene status. The CDR3 has 20 amino acids. The CDR3 here is CASSTCQGTSGISSYNEQFF. CDR3 DNA: TGTGCCAGCAGCACCTGTCAGGGGACTAGCGGGATTAGCTCCTACAATGAGCAGTTCTTC.